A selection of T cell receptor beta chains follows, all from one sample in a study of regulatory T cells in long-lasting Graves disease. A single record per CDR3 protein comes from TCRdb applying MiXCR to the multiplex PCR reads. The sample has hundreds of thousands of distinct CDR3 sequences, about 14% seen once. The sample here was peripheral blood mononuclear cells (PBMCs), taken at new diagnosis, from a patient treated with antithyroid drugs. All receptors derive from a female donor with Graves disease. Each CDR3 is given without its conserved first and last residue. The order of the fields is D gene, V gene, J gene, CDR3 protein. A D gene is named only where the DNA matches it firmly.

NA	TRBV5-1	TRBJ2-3	ASSLEGGVADTQY
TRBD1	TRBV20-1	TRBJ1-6	SAEEPGQENNSPLH
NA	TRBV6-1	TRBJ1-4	ASSEPGSKEKLF
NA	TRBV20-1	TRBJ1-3	SASQGKVSGNTIY
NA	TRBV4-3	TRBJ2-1	ASSHYDEQF
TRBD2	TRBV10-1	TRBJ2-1	ASSESGLGSSEQF
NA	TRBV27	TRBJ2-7	ASSLRQVNYEQY
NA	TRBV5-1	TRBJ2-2	ASAKDGGPLRSPGELF
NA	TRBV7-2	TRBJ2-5	ASSRDPQETQY
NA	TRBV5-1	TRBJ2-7	ASSLWANYEQY
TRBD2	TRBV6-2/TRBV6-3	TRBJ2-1	ASKRRGGGASGEQF
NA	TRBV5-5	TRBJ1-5	ASSFGGNNQPQH
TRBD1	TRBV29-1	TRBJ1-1	SVNRRQGNTEAF
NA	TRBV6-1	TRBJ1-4	ASSQEWQVDEKLF
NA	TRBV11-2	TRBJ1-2	ASSLFGTADYT
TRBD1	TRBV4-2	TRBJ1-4	ASSQPGTGEEKLF
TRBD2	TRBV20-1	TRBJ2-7	SAWGGIGAYEQY
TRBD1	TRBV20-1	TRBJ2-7	SARGQGPGPYEQY
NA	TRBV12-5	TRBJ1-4	ASGLGTGKEYDEKLF
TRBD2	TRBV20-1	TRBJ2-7	SAVPGTIYEQY
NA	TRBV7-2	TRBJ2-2	ASSLTSGTGELF
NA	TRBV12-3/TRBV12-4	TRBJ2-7	TSSFGGPYEQY
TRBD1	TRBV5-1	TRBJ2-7	ASSPTTGGVYEQY
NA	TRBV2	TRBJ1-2	ASSELWGLGYT
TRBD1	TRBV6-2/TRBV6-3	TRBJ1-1	ASSSSLSGTGVEGTEAF
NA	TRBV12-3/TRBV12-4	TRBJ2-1	ASSFHREADDEQF
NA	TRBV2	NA	ASSATYTQY
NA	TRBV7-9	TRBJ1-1	ASSFEGMNTEAF
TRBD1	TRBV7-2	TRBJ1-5	ASSPQGGNQPQH
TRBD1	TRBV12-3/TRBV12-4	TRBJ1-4	ASSRQGTADEKLF
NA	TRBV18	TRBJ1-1	ASSPLNPRGDTEAF
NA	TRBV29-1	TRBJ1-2	SVEVGGSYGYT
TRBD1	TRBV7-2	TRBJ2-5	ASSVLQGAWGETQY
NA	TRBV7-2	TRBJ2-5	ASSLQVVYGNQETQY
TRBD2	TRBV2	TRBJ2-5	ASRSGGANQY
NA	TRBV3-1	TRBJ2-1	ASSQDGVPYNEQF
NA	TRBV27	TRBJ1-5	ASSPLQKNQPQH
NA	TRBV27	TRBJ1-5	ASSQGSYSNQPQH
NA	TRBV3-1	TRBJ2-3	ASSQPGLRADTQY
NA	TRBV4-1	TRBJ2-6	ASSPRERGGLGANVLT
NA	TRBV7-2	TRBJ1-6	ASSLAWESSPLH
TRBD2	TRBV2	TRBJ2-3	ASSGGLAGTDTQY
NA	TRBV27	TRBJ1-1	ASSPLGEVGEAF
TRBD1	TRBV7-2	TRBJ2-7	ASSPQGAAYEQY
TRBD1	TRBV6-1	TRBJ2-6	ASREQGVSSGANVLT
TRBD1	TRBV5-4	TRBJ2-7	ASSLEVWGQGAEQY
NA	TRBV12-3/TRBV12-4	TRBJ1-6	ASIGTNDNSPLH
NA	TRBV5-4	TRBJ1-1	ASREQTGSEAF
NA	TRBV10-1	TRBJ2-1	ASSDSGVRAYNEQF
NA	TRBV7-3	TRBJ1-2	ASSPRGGENYGYT
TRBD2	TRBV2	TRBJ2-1	ASSSQLAGGYNEQF